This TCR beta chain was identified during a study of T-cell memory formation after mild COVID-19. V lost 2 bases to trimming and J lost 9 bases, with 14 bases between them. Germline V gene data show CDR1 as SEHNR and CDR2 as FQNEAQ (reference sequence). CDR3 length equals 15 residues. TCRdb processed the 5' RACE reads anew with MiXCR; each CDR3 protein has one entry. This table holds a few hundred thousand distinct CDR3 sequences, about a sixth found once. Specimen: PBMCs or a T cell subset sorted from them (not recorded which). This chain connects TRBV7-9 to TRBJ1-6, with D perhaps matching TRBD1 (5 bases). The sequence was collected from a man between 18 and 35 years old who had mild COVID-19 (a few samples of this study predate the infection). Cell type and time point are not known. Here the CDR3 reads CASSLSWDGFSPLHF. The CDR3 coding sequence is TGTGCCAGCAGCTTATCATGGGACGGGTTTTCACCCCTCCACTTT.